This T cell receptor (beta chain) was captured by sequencing in a study of blood T cells in healthy people across ages. The germline V gene has CDR1 DFQATT and CDR2 SNEGSKA (reference sequence). The CDR3 is 16 amino acids. The ends lost 2 bases at V and 5 bases at J; junction bases unmatched: 9. A second PCR of 7 to 11 cycles used a sample-barcoded 5' primer and a J-beta primer mix. TCRdb processed the 5' RACE reads anew with MiXCR; each CDR3 protein has one entry. The repertoire includes more than 1,400,000 distinct CDR3 sequences, approximately 38% of them detected once, and 6.5% to 10% sits in the top ten.

Sequencing input: blood. The TCR sequence derives from a woman aged 18-30 years in good health. This sequence joins TRBV20-1 and TRBJ2-1, with 10 bases that match TRBD2. The CDR3 coding sequence is TGCAGTGCTAGACCGAGGGGTAGCGGGAGGAACAATGAGCAGTTCTTC. Encoded protein: CSARPRGSGRNNEQFF.